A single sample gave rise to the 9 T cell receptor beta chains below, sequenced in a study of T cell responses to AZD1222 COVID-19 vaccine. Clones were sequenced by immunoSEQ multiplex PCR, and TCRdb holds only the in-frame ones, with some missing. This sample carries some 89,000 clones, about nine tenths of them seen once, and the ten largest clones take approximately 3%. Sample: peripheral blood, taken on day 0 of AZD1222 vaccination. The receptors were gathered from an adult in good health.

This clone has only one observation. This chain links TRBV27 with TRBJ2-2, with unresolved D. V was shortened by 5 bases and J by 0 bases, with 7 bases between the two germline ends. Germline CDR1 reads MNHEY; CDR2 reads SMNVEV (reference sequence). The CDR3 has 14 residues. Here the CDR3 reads CASSADTNTGELFF. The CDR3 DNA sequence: TGTGCCAGCAGTGCCGATACGAACACCGGGGAGCTGTTTTTT.

CDR3 DNA: TGCGCCTGCCGGAGAGAGGACAGGGCGTCAGAGACCCAGTACTTC. Translation gives CACRREDRASETQYF. V is TRBV4-1 and J is TRBJ2-5; TRBD1 matches at 8 bases. V was clipped by 11 bases and J by 4 bases; unmatched bases: 15. Germline V gene sequence: CDR1 MGHRA, CDR2 YSYEKL. The CDR3 extends over 15 amino acids.

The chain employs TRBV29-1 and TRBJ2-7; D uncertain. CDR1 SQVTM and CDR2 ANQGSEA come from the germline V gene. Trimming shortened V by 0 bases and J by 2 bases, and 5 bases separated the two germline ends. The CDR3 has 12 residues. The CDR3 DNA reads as TGCAGCGTTGAAGAGACAACCTACGAGCAGTACTTC. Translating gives CSVEETTYEQYF.

This CDR3 is CASSLVGSPNTGELFF. The CDR3 nucleotides are TGCGCCAGCAGCTTGGTAGGGAGCCCGAACACCGGGGAGCTGTTTTTT. This chain joins TRBV5-1 and TRBJ2-2; tentative D call: TRBD2 (5 bases). CDR1 is SGHRS, CDR2 YFSETQ, per germline. V was shortened by 0 bases and J by 0 bases, with 9 bases between the two germline ends. The CDR3 covers 16 residues. Full variable domain (rest looked up from reference TRBV5-1 and TRBJ2-2): KAGVTQTPRYLIKTRGQQVTLSCSPISGHRSVSWYQQTPGQGLQFLFEYFSETQRNKGNFPGRFSGRQFSNSRSEMNVSTLELGDSALYLCASSLVGSPNTGELFFGEGSRLTVL.

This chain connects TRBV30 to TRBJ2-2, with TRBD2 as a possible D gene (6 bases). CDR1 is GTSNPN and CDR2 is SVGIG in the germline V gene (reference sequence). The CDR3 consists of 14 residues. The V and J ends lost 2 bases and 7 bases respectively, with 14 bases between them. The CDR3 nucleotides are TGTGCCTGGAGTAACTGGGGGGTAGGCGGGGAGCTGTTTTTT. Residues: CAWSNWGVGGELFF.

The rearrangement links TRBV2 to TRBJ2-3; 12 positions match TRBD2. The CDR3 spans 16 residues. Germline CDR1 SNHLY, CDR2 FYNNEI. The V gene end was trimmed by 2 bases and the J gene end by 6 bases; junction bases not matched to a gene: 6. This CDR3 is CASSERLAGALDTQYF. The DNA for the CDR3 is TGTGCCAGCAGTGAAAGACTAGCGGGAGCGTTGGATACGCAGTATTTT.

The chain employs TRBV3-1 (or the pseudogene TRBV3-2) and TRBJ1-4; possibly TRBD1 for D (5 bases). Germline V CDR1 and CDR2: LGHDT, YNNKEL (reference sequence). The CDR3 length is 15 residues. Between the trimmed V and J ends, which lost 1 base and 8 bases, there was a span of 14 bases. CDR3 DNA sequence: TGTGCCAGCAGCCAAGTGGGAGGGGTACGAGAAAAACTGTTTTTT. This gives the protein CASSQVGGVREKLFF.

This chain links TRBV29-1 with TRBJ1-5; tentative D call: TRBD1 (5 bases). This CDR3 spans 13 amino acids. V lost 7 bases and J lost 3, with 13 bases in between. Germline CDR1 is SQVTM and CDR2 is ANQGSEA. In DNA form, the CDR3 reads TGCAGCGCCCTGGGAGGGGACAATCAGCCCCAGCATTTT. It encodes CSALGGDNQPQHF.

CDR3 residues: CASSPSPDTQYF. The CDR3 DNA follows: TGTGCCAGCTCACCCTCCCCAGATACGCAGTATTTT. The chain is built from TRBV18 and TRBJ2-3; unclear D gene. V was clipped by 3 bases and J by 4 bases, with 5 bases between them. Germline lookup yields CDR1 KGHSH and CDR2 LQKENI. This CDR3 has 12 residues.